This T cell receptor beta chain stems from a study of T cells after yellow fever vaccination. Study-level background: The fractions with low cell numbers were processed using SMART-Seq v4 Ultra Low Input. Findings and caveats of the study: Abundant clonotypes from the bulk population could have been carried over as contaminants into FACS-sorted repertoires. Primary-vaccination clones mostly resurfaced post-booster (approximately 96% CD4, 85% to 90% CD8).

The CDR3 length is 16 residues. Germline V gives CDR1 DFQATT, CDR2 SNEGSKA (reference sequence). Concerning this clonotype itself: Its antigen is currently unknown. Possible read error: a much larger clone is one base away.

TCRdb re-derived calls from the 5' RACE reads in MiXCR, one entry per CDR3 protein. The table records tens of thousands of distinct CDR3 sequences, 6.5% of them present only once. Sequences were derived from CD8+ T cells sorted from PBMCs, sampled roughly 46 days after the first yellow fever vaccination. This receptor was obtained from a man aged 18 to 29 who received the YFV17D yellow fever vaccine. V usage is TRBV20-1 and J usage is TRBJ2-2; D possibly corresponds to TRBD1 (9 bases). The CDR3 region is CCAIPGRDRVTGELFF. For the CDR3, the DNA is TGCTGTGCTATCCCCGGGAGGGACAGGGTCACCGGGGAGCTGTTTTTT.